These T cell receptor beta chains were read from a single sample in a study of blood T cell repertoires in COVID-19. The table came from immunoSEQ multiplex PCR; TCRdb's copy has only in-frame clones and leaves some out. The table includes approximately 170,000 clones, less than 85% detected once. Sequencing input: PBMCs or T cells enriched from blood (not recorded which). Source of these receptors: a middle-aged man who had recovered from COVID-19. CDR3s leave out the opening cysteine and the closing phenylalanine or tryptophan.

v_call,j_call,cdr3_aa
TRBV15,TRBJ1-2,ATSRERSNYGYT
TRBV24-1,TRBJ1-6,ATSDGTAKNSPLH
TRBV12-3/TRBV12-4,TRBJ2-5,ASSLTKQGPY
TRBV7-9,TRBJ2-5,ASSLELPQETQY
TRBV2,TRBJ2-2,ASRGGLAGAGELF
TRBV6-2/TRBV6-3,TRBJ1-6,ASSYSGQVHSPLH
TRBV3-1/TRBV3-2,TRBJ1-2,ASSPEWGRGGYT
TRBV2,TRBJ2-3,ASSGGQGIDTQY
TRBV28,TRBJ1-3,ASSEDRNSGNTIY
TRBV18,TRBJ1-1,ASSPSQGRGNTEAF
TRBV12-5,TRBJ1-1,ASGFSGEGTEAF
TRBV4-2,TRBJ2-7,ASSQMTGGTYEQY
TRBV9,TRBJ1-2,ASSSRGGDPNYGYT
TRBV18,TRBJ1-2,ASSGQTPNYGYT
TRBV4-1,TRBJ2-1,ASSQPGRKRGGLDEQF
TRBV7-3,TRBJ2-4,ASSFAGLGNIQY
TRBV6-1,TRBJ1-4,ASSEAAGTGREKLF